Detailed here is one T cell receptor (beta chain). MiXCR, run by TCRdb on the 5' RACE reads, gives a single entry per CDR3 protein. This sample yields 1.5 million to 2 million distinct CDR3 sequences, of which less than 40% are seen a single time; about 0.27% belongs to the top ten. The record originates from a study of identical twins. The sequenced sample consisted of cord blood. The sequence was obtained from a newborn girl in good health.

For the CDR3, the DNA is TGTGCCAGTAGTACTTTTTACAGGGGACACACAGATACGCAGTATTTT. As protein: CASSTFYRGHTDTQYF. This chain links TRBV19 with TRBJ2-3; 7 bases fit TRBD1. Per germline, CDR1 LNHDA and CDR2 SQIVND (reference sequence). The CDR3 spans 16 residues. Losses at the gene ends were 4 bases for V and 2 bases for J; bases not matched to a gene: 9.